This T cell receptor beta chain was captured by sequencing in a study of T cells in Graves' hyperthyroidism and ophthalmopathy. This sample holds PBMCs from 8.5 to 10 ml fresh peripheral blood. Whole-study results and caveats: Among thyroid clonotypes expanded above 0.001, most also appeared in blood. It was a median about 6 months before onset that the model predicted ophthalmopathy.

This clonotype showed up many times. Its antigen remains unidentified. RNA transcripts yielded amplified TCR beta CDR3 regions. Initially, a first-round RT-PCR of the TCR CDR3 employed the HTBI primer set. Each CDR3 protein is one row after TCRdb ran MiXCR on the multiplex PCR reads. This table has a few hundred thousand distinct CDR3 sequences, 16% appearing once. The specimen was blood. The receptor's source is a woman between 40 and 55 years old with Graves' ophthalmopathy.

The CDR3 DNA reads as TGTGCCAGCAGTCTTACAGTGACCTACGAGCAGTACTTC. It codes for CASSLTVTYEQYF. The V gene is TRBV3-1, the J gene TRBJ2-7, with D unresolved. Trimming took 6 bases from V and 2 from J, leaving 11 bases between them. CDR3 length: 13 residues. Germline V gene lookup returns CDR1 LGHDT and CDR2 YNNKEL (reference sequence).